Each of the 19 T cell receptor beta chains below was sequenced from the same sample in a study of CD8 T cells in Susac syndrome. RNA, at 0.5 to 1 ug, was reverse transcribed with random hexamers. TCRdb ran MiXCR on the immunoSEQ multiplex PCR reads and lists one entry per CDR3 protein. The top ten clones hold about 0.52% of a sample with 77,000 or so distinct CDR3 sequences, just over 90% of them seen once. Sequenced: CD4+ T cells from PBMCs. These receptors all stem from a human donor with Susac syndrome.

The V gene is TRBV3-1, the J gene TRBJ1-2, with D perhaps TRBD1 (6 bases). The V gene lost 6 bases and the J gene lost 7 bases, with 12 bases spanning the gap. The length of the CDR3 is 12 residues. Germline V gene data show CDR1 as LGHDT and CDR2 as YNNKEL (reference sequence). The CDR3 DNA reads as TGTGCCAGCAGTTACACAGGGTCTGGCTACACCTTC. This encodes CASSYTGSGYTF.

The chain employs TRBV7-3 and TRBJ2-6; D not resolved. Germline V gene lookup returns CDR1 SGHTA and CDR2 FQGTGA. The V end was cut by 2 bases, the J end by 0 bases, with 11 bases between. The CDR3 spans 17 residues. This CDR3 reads CASSLGKAASGANVLTF. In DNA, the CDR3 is TGTGCCAGCAGCTTAGGAAAGGCCGCCTCTGGGGCCAACGTCCTGACTTTC. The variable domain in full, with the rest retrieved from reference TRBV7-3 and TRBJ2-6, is GAGVSQTPSNKVTEKGKYVELRCDPISGHTALYWYRQSLGQGPEFLIYFQGTGAADDSGLPNDRFFAVRPEGSVSTLKIQRTERGDSAVYLCASSLGKAASGANVLTFGAGSRLTVL.

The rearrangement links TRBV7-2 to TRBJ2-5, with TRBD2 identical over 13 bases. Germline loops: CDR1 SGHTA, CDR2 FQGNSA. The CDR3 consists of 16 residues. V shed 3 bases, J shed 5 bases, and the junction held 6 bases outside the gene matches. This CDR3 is CASSFRLAGGLETQYF. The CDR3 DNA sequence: TGTGCCAGCAGCTTCCGACTAGCGGGAGGATTGGAGACCCAGTACTTC.

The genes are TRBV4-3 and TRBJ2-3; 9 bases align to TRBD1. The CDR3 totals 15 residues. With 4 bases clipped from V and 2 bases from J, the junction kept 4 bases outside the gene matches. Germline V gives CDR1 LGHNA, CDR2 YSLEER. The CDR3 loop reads CASSLRTGDTDTQYF. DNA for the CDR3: TGCGCCAGCAGCCTACGGACAGGGGACACAGATACGCAGTATTTT.

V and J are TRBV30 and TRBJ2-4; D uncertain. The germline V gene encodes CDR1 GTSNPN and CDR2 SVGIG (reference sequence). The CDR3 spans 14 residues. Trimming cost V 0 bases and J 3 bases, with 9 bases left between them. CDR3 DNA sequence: TGTGCCTGGAGTGTACAAGGCGGCAAAAACATTCAGTACTTC. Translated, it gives CAWSVQGGKNIQYF.

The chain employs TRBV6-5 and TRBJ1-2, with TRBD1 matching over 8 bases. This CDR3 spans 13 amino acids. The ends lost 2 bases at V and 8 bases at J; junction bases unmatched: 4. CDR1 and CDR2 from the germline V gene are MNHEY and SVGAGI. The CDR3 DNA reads TGTGCCAGCAGTTACGGCGACAGGGGCGGCTACACCTTC. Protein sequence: CASSYGDRGGYTF.

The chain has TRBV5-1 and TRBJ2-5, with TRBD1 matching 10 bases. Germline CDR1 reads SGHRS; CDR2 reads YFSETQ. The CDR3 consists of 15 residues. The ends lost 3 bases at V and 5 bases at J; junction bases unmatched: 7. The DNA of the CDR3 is TGCGCCAGCAGCTGGGACAGGGGAAGATCGGAGACCCAGTACTTC. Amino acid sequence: CASSWDRGRSETQYF. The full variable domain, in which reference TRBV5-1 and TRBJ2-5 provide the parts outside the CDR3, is KAGVTQTPRYLIKTRGQQVTLSCSPISGHRSVSWYQQTPGQGLQFLFEYFSETQRNKGNFPGRFSGRQFSNSRSEMNVSTLELGDSALYLCASSWDRGRSETQYFGPGTRLLVL.

The CDR3 nucleotides read TGTGCCAGCCGGGACAGGGGCACAGATACGCAGTATTTT. As protein: CASRDRGTDTQYF. The chain is built from TRBV7-9 and TRBJ2-3, with 9 positions matching TRBD1. Germline trimming cut 8 bases from V and 1 base from J; bases unmatched to any gene: 1. The CDR3 covers 13 residues. Germline CDR1 is SEHNR and CDR2 is FQNEAQ (reference sequence).

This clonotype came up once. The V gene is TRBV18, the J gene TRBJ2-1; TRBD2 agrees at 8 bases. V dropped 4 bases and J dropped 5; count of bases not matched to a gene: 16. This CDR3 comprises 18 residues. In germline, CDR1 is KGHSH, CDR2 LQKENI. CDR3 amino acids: CASSRLKGSGSSNNEQFF. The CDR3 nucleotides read TGTGCCAGCTCACGTCTAAAGGGAAGCGGGAGTTCCAACAATGAGCAGTTCTTC.

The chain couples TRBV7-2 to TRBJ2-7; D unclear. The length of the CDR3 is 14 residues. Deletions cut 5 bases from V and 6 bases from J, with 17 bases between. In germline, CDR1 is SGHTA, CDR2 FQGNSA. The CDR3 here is CASSPSPISREQYF. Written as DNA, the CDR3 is TGTGCCAGCAGCCCCAGTCCGATAAGCCGCGAGCAGTACTTC.

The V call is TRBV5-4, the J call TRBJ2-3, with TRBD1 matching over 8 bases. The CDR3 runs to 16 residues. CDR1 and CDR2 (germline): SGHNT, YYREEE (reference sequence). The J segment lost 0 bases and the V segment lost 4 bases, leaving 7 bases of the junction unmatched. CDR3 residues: CASSDRQGLSTDTQYF. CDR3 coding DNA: TGTGCCAGCAGCGATAGACAGGGGTTAAGCACAGATACGCAGTATTTT.

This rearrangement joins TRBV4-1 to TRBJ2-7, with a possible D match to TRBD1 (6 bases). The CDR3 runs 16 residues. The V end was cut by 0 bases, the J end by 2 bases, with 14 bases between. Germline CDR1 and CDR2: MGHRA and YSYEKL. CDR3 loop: CASSQDPTGNPYEQYF. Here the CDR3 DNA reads TGCGCCAGCAGCCAAGACCCAACAGGGAACCCCTACGAGCAGTACTTC.

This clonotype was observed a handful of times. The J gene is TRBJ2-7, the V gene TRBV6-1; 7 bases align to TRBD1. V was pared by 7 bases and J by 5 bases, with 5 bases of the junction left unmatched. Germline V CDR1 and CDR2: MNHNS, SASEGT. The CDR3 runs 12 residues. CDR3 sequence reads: CASTLQGNEQYF. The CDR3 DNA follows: TGTGCCAGCACCTTACAGGGGAACGAGCAGTACTTC.

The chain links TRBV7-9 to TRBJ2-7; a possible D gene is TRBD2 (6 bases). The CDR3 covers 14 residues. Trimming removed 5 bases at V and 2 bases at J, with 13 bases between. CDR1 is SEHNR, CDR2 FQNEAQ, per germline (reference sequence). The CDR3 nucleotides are TGTGCCAGCAGCCCGACTAGATTCACCTACGAGCAGTACTTC. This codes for CASSPTRFTYEQYF.

The CDR3 DNA reads as TGTGCCAGCAGAGGACAGGGGCAGGTACAGCCCCAGCATTTT. Translation: CASRGQGQVQPQHF. The V and J genes are TRBV2 and TRBJ1-5; TRBD1 aligns across 9 bases. This CDR3 spans 14 amino acids. Germline V gene sequence: CDR1 SNHLY, CDR2 FYNNEI. Trimming removed 6 bases from V and 7 bases from J; junction bases left unmatched: 7.

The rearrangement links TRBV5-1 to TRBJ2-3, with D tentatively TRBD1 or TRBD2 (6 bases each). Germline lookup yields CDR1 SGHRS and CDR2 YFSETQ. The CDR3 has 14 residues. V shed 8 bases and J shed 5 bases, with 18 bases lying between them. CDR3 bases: TGCGCCAGTACCGACCTAGGAGGGGGAGATACGCAGTATTTT. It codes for CASTDLGGGDTQYF.

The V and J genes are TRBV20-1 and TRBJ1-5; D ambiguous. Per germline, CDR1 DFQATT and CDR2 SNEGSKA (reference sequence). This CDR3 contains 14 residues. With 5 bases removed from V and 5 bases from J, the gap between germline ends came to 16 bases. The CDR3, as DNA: TGCAGTGCTTCAAGGACCGGACGAGATCAGCCCCAGCATTTT. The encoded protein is CSASRTGRDQPQHF.

The CDR3 region is CSAGEPSTDTQYF. The DNA of the CDR3 is TGCAGTGCAGGGGAGCCTAGCACAGATACGCAGTATTTT. The chain joins TRBV20-1 to TRBJ2-3; D possibly matches TRBD1 or TRBD2 (5 bases each). The CDR3 covers 13 residues. Trimming took off 6 bases at V and 0 bases at J, with 10 bases between the two ends. Per the germline V gene, CDR1 is DFQATT and CDR2 is SNEGSKA (reference sequence).

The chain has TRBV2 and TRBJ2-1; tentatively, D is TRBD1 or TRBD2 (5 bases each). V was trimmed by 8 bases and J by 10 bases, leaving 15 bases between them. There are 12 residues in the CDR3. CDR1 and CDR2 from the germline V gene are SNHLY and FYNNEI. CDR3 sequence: CASGPGWGEQFF. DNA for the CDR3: TGTGCCAGCGGACCGGGGTGGGGGGAGCAGTTCTTC. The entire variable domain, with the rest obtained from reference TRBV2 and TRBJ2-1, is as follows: EPEVTQTPSHQVTQMGQEVILRCVPISNHLYFYWYRQILGQKVEFLVSFYNNEISEKSEIFDDQFSVERPDGSNFTLKIRSTKLEDSAMYFCASGPGWGEQFFGPGTRLTVL.